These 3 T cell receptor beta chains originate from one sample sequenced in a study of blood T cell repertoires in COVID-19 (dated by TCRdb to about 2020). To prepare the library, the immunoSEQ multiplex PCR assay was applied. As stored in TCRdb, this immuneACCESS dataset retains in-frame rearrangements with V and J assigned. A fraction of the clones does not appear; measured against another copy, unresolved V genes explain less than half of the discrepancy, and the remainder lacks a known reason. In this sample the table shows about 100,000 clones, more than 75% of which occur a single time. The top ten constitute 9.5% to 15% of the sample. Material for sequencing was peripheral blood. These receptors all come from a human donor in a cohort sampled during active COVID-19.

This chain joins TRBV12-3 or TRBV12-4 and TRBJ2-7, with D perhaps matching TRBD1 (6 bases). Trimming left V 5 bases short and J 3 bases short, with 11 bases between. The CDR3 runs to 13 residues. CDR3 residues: CASSPRRGYEQYF. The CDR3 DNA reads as TGTGCCAGCAGTCCCCGCAGGGGCTACGAGCAGTACTTC.

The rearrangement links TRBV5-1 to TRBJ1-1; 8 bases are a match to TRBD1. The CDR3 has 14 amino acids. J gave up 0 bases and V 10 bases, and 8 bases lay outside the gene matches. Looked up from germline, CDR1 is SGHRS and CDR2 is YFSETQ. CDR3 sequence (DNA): TGCGCCTGTGGACAGGGCAGTGTGAACACTGAAGCTTTCTTT. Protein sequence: CACGQGSVNTEAFF.

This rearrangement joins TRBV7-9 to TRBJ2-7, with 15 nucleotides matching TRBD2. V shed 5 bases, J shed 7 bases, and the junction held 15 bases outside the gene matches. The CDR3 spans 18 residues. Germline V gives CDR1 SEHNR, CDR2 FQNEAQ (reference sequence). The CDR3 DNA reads TGTGCCAGCAGCGCTCGCGTGACCGGACTAGCGGGAGGGTGGGAGCAGTACTTC. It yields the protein CASSARVTGLAGGWEQYF.